This entry concerns a single T cell receptor delta chain. This probably arose from a read error, given a far larger clone one base away. TCRdb reanalysed the RT-PCR reads with CATT. The repertoire has about 3,000 delta-chain clones, approximately 2.9% of them found once; the top ten carry about a quarter. This entry comes from a study of gamma-delta T cells after stem cell transplantation. This CDR3 spans 15 amino acids. Germline CDR1 is GEAIGNYY and CDR2 is EKD. The sequence came from a human donor. It is not recorded whose cells these are; they may come from a transplant donor. The rearrangement links TRDV2 to TRDJ1, with 9 nucleotides matching TRDD3. Material: gamma-delta T cells. The CDR3 is CACEGLGDISDKPIF. The CDR3 DNA is TGTGCCTGTGAGGGATTGGGGGATATCTCCGATAAACCCATCTTT.